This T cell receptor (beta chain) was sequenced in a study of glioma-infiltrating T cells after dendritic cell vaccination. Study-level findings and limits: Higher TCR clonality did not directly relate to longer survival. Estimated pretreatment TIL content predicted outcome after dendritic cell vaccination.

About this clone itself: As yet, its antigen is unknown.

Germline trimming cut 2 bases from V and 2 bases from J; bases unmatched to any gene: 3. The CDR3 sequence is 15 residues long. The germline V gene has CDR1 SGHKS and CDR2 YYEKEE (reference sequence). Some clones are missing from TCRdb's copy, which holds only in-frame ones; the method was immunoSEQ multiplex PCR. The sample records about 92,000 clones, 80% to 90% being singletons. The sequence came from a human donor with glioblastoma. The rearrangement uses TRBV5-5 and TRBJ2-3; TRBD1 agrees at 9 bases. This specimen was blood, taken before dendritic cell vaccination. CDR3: CASSFGTGTTDTQYF. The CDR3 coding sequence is TGTGCCAGCAGCTTCGGGACAGGGACCACAGATACGCAGTATTTT. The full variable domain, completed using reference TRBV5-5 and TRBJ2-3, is DAGVTQSPTHLIKTRGQQVTLRCSPISGHKSVSWYQQVLGQGPQFIFQYYEKEERGRGNFPDRFSARQFPNYSSELNVNALLLGDSALYLCASSFGTGTTDTQYFGPGTRLTVL.